This T cell receptor (beta chain) was profiled in a study of CD4 T cells in relation to SARS-CoV-2 and coronaviruses. The wider study: After 10 days of antigen culture, PBMC TCR beta CDR3s were sequenced.

Findings and caveats of the study: The cross-reactivity analysis covered only spike protein, not other viral proteins. In around two thirds of donors, memory CD4+ clonotypes crossrecognized SARS-CoV-2 and at least one common cold coronavirus spike.

The CDR3 runs 15 residues. Trimming cost V 8 bases and J 0 bases; bases outside gene matches: 4. The germline V gene has CDR1 MNHEY and CDR2 SVGAGI. Unexposed donor CD4+ T cells date from about 2011-2018, before the COVID-19 pandemic. CD4+ T cells were isolated from the cells after 10 days of culture. As cell numbers allowed, unexposed-donor CD4+ T cells faced SARS-CoV-2 S/N and four cold-coronavirus spikes. Profiled with immunoSEQ multiplex PCR; TCRdb holds only in-frame clones, not every one. The sample has tens of thousands of clones; around 80% are singletons. Turning to this clone: Its cognate antigen is unknown.

The sequencing input was CD4+ T cells from PBMCs, cultured in vitro. The chain combines TRBV6-5 with TRBJ1-5, with 10 nucleotides matching TRBD1. This clonotype was obtained from a human donor in good health. The CDR3 nucleotides are TGTGCCAGCGACAGGGGGCTCTCTAGCAATCAGCCCCAGCATTTT. Its translation: CASDRGLSSNQPQHF.